This TCR beta chain was obtained from a study of identical twins. Points from the study as a whole: Alpha sequences out of frame and shared by twins had excess low generation probability. Clonotypes of the beta chain that were abundant in cord blood carried fewer insertions (memory repertoires showed none).

V was pared by 6 bases and J by 0 bases, with 14 bases between. The CDR3 sequence is 15 residues long. Germline-derived CDR1 and CDR2 are SGHDN and FVKESK. This clonotype was counted at least ten times. Its antigen is as yet unknown. TCRdb passed the 5' RACE reads through MiXCR, listing each CDR3 protein once. Altogether over 550,000 distinct CDR3 sequences are present, around 7.5% being singletons, with the ten largest covering over 1.5%. In addition, the sample was reused for a study of yellow fever vaccine responses in identical twins.

The sequence was collected from a woman between 18 and 30 years old in good health. The chain carries TRBV14 and TRBJ2-5, with D unclear. Sequencing used PBMCs. CDR3 sequence (DNA): TGTGCCAGCAGTCTTGGCAGTTGGTACCAAGAGACCCAGTACTTC. Its translation is CASSLGSWYQETQYF. Looking up the rest from reference TRBV14 and TRBJ2-5 gives the full variable domain: EAGVTQFPSHSVIEKGQTVTLRCDPISGHDNLYWYRRVMGKEIKFLLHFVKESKQDESGMPNNRFLAERTGGTYSTLKVQPAELEDSGVYFCASSLGSWYQETQYFGPGTRLLVL.